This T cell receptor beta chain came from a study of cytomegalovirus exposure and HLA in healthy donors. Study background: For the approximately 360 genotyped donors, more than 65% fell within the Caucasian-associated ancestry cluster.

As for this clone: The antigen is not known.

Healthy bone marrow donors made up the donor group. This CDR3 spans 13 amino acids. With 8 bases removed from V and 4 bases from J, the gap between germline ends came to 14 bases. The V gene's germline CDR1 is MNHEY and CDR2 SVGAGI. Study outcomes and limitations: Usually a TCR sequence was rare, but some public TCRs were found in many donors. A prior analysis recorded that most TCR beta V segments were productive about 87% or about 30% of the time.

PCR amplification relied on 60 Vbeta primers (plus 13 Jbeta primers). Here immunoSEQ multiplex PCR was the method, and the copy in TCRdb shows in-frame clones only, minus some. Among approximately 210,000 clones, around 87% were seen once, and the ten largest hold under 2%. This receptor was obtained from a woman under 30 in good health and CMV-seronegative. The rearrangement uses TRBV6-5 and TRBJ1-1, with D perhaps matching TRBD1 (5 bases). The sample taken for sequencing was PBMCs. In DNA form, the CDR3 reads TGTGCCAGCGACGGGGGGTTGGGCACTGAAGCTTTCTTT. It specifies CASDGGLGTEAFF.